The present T cell receptor beta chain was sequenced within a study of OX40 agonist ivuxolimab in advanced cancers. Turning to the study itself: Three patients, one with hepatocellular carcinoma and two with cutaneous melanoma, responded partially. General observations from the study: Patients with a partial response at 0.1-3.0 mg/kg had among the lowest clonal expansion. Average numbers of expanded clones were greater in CD8+ T cells than in CD4+.

In the case of this clone: Its cognate antigen is unknown.

V lost 4 bases, J lost 6 bases, and 12 bases stayed unmatched. The CDR3 is 16 amino acids. Germline V CDR1 and CDR2: MNHEY, SMNVEV (reference sequence). The data were produced by immunoSEQ multiplex PCR, yet TCRdb's version contains in-frame clones alone and is incomplete. Among around 77,000 clones listed, approximately 92% were seen once. It was autoimmune disease history or systemic immunosuppression that excluded patients. The TCR was taken from an adult with an advanced solid tumor such as melanoma, head and neck, liver or kidney cancer. This chain links TRBV27 with TRBJ2-1, with 7 bases lining up with TRBD1. The sample in question was CD4+ or CD8+ T cells sorted from blood, obtained in a trial of the OX40 agonist ivuxolimab. The DNA for the CDR3 is TGTGCCAGCAGTTCCCACCAACAGGGGCCCTTCAATGAGCAGTTCTTC. Translating it yields CASSSHQQGPFNEQFF.